This TCR beta chain was captured by sequencing in a study of blood T cells in healthy people across ages (dated by TCRdb to between 2014 and 2016). With respect to the entire study: In model experiments, template switching captured roughly one uniquely barcoded TCR beta cDNA molecule for every two T cells. The study measured age-related changes in TCR beta repertoire diversity using deep sequencing normalized with unique cDNA molecular identifiers. The donors were divided into four age groups: young (average around 15 years), middle-aged (under 40), aged (approximately 62) and long-lived (about 90). To avoid experimental bias, donors of different ages were randomly spread across the sequencing lanes. For two donors (one aged 18 to 30 and one aged 80 or older), the study analyzed two additional independent replicas of 1 million unique cDNA reads from the same blood draw.

In this sample, this clonotype turned up a few times. Its antigen is unknown. The input lacks base qualities; no much larger clone sits a single base away. Library generation was performed with 5' RACE. A second PCR of roughly 7 to 11 cycles was performed with a sample-barcoded 5' primer and a J-beta primer mix. A template-switch 5' adaptor carrying 12 random nucleotides introduced a unique molecular identifier onto each TCR beta cDNA molecule. At least 3 million CDR3-containing paired-end reads were obtained from each sample. First-strand cDNA was synthesized from all RNA with the Mint cDNA synthesis kit, primed by a TRBC-specific oligonucleotide. Following uracil-DNA glycosylase treatment, all cDNA underwent a first 18-cycle PCR with the universal primers M1SS and BC2_uni_R. In the authors' own workflow: For normalization, 1 million high-quality reads, each with a distinct molecular identifier, were randomly selected from each sample. Instead of being binned into consensus sequences, reads that shared molecular identifiers were thrown out. MiTCR, set to a Q25 quality threshold and the strictest error-elimination algorithm, was used for CDR3 identification, clonotype clustering and error correction. A nonparametric unseen species model with Euler transformation was used to estimate a lower bound on total TCR beta diversity. TCRdb handled the public reads itself, with Q25 trimming in fastp and clone calling in MiXCR, and kept productive beta chains. A single entry per CDR3 protein holds the most common genes and DNA from its merged rows. The authors' filters were not applied to this entry. The sample yields around 2 million distinct CDR3 sequences; 35% to 50% were counted once. The ten largest clones capture 23% of the sample.

Paper-wide results and their limitations: As age increased, observed TCR beta diversity per million T cells dropped in a roughly linear way, and a significant reduction was already evident by age about 36. Because donor CMV infection status was unknown, age-related changes in expanded clonotypes were potentially confounded. Estimates of total diversity based on one million sequenced T cells were regarded as lower bounds and as underestimates. Compared with the aged group, more naive CD4+ T cells, fewer expanded clones and increased TCR diversity were shown by the long-lived group, suggesting age selection. Conclusive comparison of naive and antigen-experienced compartments was prevented by the profiling of bulk unsorted PBMCs. Observed TCR beta diversity correlated strongly with the percentage of naive T cells measured by flow cytometry.

Reading the germline V gene (reference sequence) gives CDR1 LNHNV and CDR2 YYDKDF. From the cysteine through the phenylalanine, the CDR3 covers 15 amino acids. Only the CDR3 portion is preserved as DNA: 45 bases, with reading frame beginning at the first base. V has 8 bases trimmed and J has 5 bases trimmed; junction bases matching no gene number 13. Systemically healthy Caucasian individuals from Russia, some 38 in total and aged about 6 to 95 years, were included as donors. Each donor gave 9.5 to 10 milliliters of peripheral blood, drawn into EDTA-treated Vacutainer tubes. Ficoll-Paque density-gradient centrifugation was used to isolate PBMCs, with at least 6 million per sample. Total RNA, at least 5 micrograms per sample, was extracted from PBMCs with Trizol reagent. For every donor, an aliquot of PBMCs went through flow cytometry to measure the percentages of naive CD45RAhigh/CD27high T cells.

The chain is assembled from TRBV15 and TRBJ2-5; TRBD2 aligns with 8 central bases. The TCR sequence derives from a human donor in good health. The sample comprised blood. The DNA reads as follows: TGTGCCACCGGCATCCGACTAGGCGGGGGGGAGACCCAGTACTTC. Translated, this is CATGIRLGGGETQYF.